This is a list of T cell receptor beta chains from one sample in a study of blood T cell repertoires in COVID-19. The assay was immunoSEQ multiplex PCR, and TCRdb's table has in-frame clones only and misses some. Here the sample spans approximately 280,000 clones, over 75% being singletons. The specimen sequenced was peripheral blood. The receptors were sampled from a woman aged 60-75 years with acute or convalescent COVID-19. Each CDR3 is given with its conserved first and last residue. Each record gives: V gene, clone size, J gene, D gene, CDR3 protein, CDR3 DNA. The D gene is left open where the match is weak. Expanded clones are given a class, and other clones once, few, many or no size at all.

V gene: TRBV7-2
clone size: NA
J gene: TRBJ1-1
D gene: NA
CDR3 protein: CASSVQGFDTEAFF
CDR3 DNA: TGTGCCAGCAGCGTACAGGGATTTGACACTGAAGCTTTCTTT

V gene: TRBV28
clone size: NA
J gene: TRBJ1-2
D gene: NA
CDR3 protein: CASSQIRVMGYTF
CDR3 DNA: TGTGCCAGCAGCCAGATCAGGGTGATGGGCTACACCTTC

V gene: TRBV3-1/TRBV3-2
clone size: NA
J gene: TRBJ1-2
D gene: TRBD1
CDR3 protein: CASSPEFRDRGKHGYTF
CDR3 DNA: TGTGCCAGCAGCCCTGAATTTCGGGACAGGGGAAAGCATGGCTACACCTTC

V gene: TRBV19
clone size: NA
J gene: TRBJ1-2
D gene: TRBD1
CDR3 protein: CASSQGTGGYGYTF
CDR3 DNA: TGTGCCAGTAGTCAGGGGACAGGGGGCTATGGCTACACCTTC

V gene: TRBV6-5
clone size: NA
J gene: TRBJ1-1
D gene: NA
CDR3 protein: CASSPQGNTEAFF
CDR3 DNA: TGTGCCAGCAGTCCCCAGGGGAACACTGAAGCTTTCTTT

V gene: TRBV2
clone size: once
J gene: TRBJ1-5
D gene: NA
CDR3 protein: CASNEGRVGQPQHF
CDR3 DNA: TGTGCCAGCAACGAAGGCAGGGTGGGCCAGCCCCAGCATTTT

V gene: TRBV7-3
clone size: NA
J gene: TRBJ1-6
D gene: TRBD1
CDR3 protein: CASSRDREPNSPLHF
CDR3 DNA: TGTGCCAGCAGCCGGGACAGGGAGCCTAATTCACCCCTCCACTTT

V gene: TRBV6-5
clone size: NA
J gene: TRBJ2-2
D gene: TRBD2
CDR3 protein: CASAALAGSGELFF
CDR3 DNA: TGTGCCAGCGCCGCACTAGCGGGGTCCGGGGAGCTGTTTTTT

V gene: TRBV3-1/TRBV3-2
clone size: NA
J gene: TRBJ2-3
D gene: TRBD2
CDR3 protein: CASRAGTSGRRADTQYF
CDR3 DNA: TGTGCCAGCAGGGCCGGGACTAGCGGGAGGAGGGCAGATACGCAGTATTTT

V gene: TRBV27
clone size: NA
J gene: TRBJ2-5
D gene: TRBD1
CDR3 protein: CASSLQGAPETQYF
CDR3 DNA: TGTGCCAGCAGTCTACAGGGGGCACCGGAGACCCAGTACTTC

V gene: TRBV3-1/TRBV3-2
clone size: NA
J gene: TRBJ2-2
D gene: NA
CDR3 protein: CASSQTWTESPGELFF
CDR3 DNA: TGTGCCAGCAGCCAAACTTGGACAGAATCACCCGGGGAGCTGTTTTTT

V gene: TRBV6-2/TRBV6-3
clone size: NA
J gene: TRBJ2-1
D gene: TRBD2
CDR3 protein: CASSHGRGRTSYNEQFF
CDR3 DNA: TGTGCCAGCAGTCACGGGCGCGGGAGGACCTCCTACAATGAGCAGTTCTTC

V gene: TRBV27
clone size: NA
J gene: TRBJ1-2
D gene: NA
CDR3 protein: CASSLRGGVGGYTF
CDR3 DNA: TGTGCCAGCAGTTTACGAGGCGGTGTGGGTGGCTACACCTTC

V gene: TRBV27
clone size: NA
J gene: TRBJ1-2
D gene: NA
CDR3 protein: CASSSFGTMVGYTF
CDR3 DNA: TGTGCCAGCAGTTCCTTCGGGACAATGGTTGGCTACACCTTC

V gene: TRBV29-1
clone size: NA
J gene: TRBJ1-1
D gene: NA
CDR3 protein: CSGEMNTEAFF
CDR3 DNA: TGCAGCGGGGAGATGAACACTGAAGCTTTCTTT

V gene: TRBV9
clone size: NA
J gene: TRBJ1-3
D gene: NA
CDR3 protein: CASSVGGSSSGNTIYF
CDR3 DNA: TGTGCCAGCAGCGTGGGGGGAAGCAGCTCTGGAAACACCATATATTTT

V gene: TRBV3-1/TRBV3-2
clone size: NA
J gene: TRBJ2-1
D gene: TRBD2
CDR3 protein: CASSQDPLAGGSYNEQFF
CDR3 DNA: TGTGCCAGCAGCCAAGATCCCCTAGCGGGAGGATCCTACAATGAGCAGTTCTTC

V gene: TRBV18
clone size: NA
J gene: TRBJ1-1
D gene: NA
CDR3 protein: CASSPQQTDLNTEAFF
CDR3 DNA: TGTGCCAGCTCACCTCAACAGACAGATTTGAACACTGAAGCTTTCTTT

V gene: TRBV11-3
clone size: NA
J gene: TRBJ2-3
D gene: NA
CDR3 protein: CASSFTAGQGDTQYF
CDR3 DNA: TGTGCCAGCAGCTTTACCGCAGGGCAGGGAGATACGCAGTATTTT

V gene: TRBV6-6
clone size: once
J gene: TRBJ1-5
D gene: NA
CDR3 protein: CASGGGKGAGQPQHF
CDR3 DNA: TGTGCCAGCGGCGGGGGAAAGGGAGCGGGTCAGCCCCAGCATTTT

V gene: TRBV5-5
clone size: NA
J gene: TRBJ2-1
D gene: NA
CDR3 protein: CASSLEFNGRGNEQFF
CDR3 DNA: TGTGCCAGCAGCTTGGAATTTAATGGCAGGGGAAATGAGCAGTTCTTC

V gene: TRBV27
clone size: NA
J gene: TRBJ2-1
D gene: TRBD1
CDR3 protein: CASSPFGQGGDEQFF
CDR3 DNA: TGTGCCAGCAGTCCCTTCGGACAGGGGGGCGATGAGCAGTTCTTC

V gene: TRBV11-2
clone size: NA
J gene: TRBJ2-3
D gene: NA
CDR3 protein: CASSSEVATYTDTQYF
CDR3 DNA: TGTGCCAGCAGCTCAGAGGTCGCTACCTACACAGATACGCAGTATTTT

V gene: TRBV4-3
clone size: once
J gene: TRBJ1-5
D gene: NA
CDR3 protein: CASSQDRVAVDQPQHF
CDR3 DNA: TGCGCCAGCAGCCAAGATAGGGTAGCGGTCGATCAGCCCCAGCATTTT

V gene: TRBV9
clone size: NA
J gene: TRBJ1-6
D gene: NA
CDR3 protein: CASGGSPLHF
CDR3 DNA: TGTGCCAGCGGAGGTTCACCCCTCCACTTT

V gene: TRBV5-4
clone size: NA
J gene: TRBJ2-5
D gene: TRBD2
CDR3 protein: CASSLKLAGRQETQYF
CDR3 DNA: TGTGCCAGCAGCTTGAAACTAGCGGGGAGACAAGAGACCCAGTACTTC

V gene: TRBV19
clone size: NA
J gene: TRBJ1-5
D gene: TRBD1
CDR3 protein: CASSDGTGGGQPQHF
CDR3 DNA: TGTGCCAGTAGTGACGGGACAGGGGGCGGTCAGCCCCAGCATTTT

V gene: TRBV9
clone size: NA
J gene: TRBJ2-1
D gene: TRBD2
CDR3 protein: CASSIGGGPNNEQFF
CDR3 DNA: TGTGCCAGCAGCATCGGGGGAGGGCCGAACAATGAGCAGTTCTTC